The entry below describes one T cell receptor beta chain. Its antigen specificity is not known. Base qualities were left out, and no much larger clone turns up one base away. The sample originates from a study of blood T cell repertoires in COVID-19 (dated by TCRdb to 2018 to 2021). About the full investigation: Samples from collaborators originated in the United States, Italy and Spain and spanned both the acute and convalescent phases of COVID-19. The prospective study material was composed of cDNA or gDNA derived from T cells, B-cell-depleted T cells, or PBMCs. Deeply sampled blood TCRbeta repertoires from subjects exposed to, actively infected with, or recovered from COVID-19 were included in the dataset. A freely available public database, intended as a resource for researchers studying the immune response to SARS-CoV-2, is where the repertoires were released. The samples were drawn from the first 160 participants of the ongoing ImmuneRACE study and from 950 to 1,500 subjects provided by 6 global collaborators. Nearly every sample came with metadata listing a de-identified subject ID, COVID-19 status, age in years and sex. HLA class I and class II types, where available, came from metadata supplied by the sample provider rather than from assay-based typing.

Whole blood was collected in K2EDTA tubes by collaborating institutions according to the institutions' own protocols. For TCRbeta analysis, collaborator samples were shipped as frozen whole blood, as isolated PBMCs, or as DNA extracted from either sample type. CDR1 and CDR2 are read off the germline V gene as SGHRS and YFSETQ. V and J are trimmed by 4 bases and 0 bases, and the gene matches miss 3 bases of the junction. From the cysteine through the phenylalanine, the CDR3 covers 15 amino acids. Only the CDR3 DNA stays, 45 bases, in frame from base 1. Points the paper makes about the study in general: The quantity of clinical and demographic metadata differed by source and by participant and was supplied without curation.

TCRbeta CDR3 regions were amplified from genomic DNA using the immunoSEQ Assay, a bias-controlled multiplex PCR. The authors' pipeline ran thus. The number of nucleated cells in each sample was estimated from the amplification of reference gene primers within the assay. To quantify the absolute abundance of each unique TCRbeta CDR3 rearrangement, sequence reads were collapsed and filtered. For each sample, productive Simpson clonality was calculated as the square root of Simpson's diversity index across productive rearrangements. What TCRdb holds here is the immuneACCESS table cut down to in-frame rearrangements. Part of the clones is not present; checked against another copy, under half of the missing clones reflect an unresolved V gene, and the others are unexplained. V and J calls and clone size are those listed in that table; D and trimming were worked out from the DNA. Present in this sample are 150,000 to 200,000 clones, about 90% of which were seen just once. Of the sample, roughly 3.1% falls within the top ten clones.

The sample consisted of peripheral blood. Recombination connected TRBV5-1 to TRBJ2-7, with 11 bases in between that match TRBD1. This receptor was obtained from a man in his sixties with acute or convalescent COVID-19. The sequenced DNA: TGCGCCAGCAGCCCCGGGACAGGGGGCTCCTACGAGCAGTACTTC. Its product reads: CASSPGTGGSYEQYF.